The rows below give T cell receptor beta chains drawn from one sample of a study of shared clonotypes between healthy human individuals. Some clones are missing from TCRdb's copy, which holds only in-frame ones; the method was immunoSEQ multiplex PCR. The sample lists roughly 600,000 clones; roughly 98% were seen once. The sequenced sample was naive CD8+ T cells sorted from blood. Receptor source: a man aged 30 to 39 in good health. Both conserved end residues are part of each CDR3. The size field is filled for only some rows; it gives once, few, many or a size class.

clone_size: NA
j_call: TRBJ2-7
cdr3_length: 14
v_call: TRBV7-3
cdr3_aa: CASSLLGTPYEQYF

clone_size: NA
j_call: TRBJ2-7
cdr3_length: 15
v_call: TRBV29-1
cdr3_aa: CRARDRGIGSYEQYF

clone_size: NA
j_call: TRBJ2-2
cdr3_length: 13
v_call: TRBV7-9
cdr3_aa: CASSYRGTGELFF

clone_size: NA
j_call: TRBJ2-1
cdr3_length: 13
v_call: TRBV13
cdr3_aa: CASSLGPYNEQFF

clone_size: NA
j_call: TRBJ2-5
cdr3_length: 14
v_call: TRBV5-1
cdr3_aa: CASSLSSGGETQYF

clone_size: NA
j_call: TRBJ1-1
cdr3_length: 16
v_call: TRBV7-9
cdr3_aa: CASSQTGTGMNTEAFF

clone_size: NA
j_call: TRBJ2-7
cdr3_length: 14
v_call: TRBV13
cdr3_aa: CASSFPGEDYEQYF

clone_size: NA
j_call: TRBJ2-1
cdr3_length: 16
v_call: TRBV7-9
cdr3_aa: CASSPGSGQTYNEQFF

clone_size: NA
j_call: TRBJ1-5
cdr3_length: 15
v_call: TRBV19
cdr3_aa: CASTKLVSGNQPQHF

clone_size: NA
j_call: TRBJ2-1
cdr3_length: 15
v_call: TRBV9
cdr3_aa: CASSVRAGRDNEQFF

clone_size: NA
j_call: TRBJ1-5
cdr3_length: 14
v_call: TRBV11-2
cdr3_aa: CASSLGDSNQPQHF

clone_size: NA
j_call: TRBJ1-2
cdr3_length: 13
v_call: TRBV7-2
cdr3_aa: CASSLPPAGGYTF

clone_size: once
j_call: TRBJ2-5
cdr3_length: 15
v_call: TRBV5-1
cdr3_aa: CASSFSVRGQETQYF

clone_size: NA
j_call: TRBJ2-3
cdr3_length: 15
v_call: TRBV11-2
cdr3_aa: CASGVGESGRNTQYF

clone_size: NA
j_call: TRBJ1-1
cdr3_length: 12
v_call: TRBV28
cdr3_aa: CASTAGQLEAFF

clone_size: once
j_call: TRBJ1-5
cdr3_length: 14
v_call: TRBV11-2
cdr3_aa: CASSFGRGNQPQHF

clone_size: NA
j_call: TRBJ2-7
cdr3_length: 15
v_call: TRBV4-1
cdr3_aa: CASSQEGQGTYEQYF

clone_size: NA
j_call: TRBJ1-2
cdr3_length: 12
v_call: TRBV9
cdr3_aa: CASSEGDYGYTF

clone_size: NA
j_call: TRBJ2-1
cdr3_length: 14
v_call: TRBV6-1
cdr3_aa: CASSLGLADNEQFF

clone_size: NA
j_call: TRBJ2-6
cdr3_length: 16
v_call: TRBV25-1
cdr3_aa: CASSEGSGAGANVLTF

clone_size: NA
j_call: TRBJ1-1
cdr3_length: 17
v_call: TRBV7-6
cdr3_aa: CASSLFDPGTVNTEAFF

clone_size: NA
j_call: TRBJ2-5
cdr3_length: 14
v_call: TRBV5-1
cdr3_aa: CASSGGLVPETQYF

clone_size: NA
j_call: TRBJ2-1
cdr3_length: 14
v_call: TRBV27
cdr3_aa: CASSSGDSYNEQFF

clone_size: NA
j_call: TRBJ2-1
cdr3_length: 11
v_call: TRBV6-6
cdr3_aa: CASGTGYEQFF

clone_size: NA
j_call: TRBJ2-1
cdr3_length: 15
v_call: TRBV27
cdr3_aa: CASSPGTRLYNEQFF